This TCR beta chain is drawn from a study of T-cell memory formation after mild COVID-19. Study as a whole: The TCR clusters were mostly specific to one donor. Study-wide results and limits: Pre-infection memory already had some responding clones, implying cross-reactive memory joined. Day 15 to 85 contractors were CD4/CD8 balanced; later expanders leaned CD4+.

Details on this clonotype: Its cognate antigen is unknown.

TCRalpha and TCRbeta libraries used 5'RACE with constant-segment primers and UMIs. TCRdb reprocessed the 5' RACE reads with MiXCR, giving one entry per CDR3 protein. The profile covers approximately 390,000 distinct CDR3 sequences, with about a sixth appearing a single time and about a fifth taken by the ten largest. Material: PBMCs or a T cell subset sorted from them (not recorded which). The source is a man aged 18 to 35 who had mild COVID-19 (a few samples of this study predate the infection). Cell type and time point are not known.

CDR3 in DNA: TGTGCCAGCTCCTCGATTTACGAGCAGTACGTC. Its translation is CASSSIYEQYV. This rearrangement joins TRBV28 to TRBJ2-7; D gene ambiguous. The CDR3 is 11 amino acids. The germline V and J ends were trimmed by 8 bases and 4 bases, with 9 bases remaining between them. Germline V lookup: CDR1 MDHEN, CDR2 SYDVKM.